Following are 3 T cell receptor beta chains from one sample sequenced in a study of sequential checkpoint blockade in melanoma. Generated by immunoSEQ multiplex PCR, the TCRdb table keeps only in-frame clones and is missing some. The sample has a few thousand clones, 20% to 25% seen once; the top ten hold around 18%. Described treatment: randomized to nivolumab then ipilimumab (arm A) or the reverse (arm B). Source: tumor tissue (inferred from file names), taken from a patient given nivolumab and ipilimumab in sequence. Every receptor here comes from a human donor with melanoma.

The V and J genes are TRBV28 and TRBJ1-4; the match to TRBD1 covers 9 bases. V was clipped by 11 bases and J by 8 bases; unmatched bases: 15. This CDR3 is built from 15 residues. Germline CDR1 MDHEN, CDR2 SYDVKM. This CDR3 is CAGSSGTGFEEKLFF. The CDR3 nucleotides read TGTGCCGGCTCCTCCGGGACAGGGTTTGAGGAAAAACTGTTTTTT.

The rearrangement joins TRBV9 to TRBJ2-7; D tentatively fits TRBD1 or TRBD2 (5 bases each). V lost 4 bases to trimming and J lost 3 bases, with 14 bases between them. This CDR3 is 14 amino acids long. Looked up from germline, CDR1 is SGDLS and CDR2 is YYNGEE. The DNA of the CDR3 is TGTGCCAGCAGCCCGTGGGGGAGAGACTACGAGCAGTACTTC. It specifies CASSPWGRDYEQYF.

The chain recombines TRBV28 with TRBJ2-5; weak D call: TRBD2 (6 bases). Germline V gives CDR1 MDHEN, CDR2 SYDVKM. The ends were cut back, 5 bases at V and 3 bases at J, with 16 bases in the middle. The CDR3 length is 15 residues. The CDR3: CASSPLRLEKETQYF. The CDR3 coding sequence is TGTGCCAGCAGTCCTCTCCGACTAGAAAAAGAGACCCAGTACTTC.